The 23 T cell receptor beta chains in this list originate from one sample, sequenced in a study of blood T cell repertoires in COVID-19. Sequenced by immunoSEQ multiplex PCR; TCRdb stores in-frame clones only, minus some. The sample holds a few hundred thousand clones, 70% to 90% seen once. The sample taken for sequencing was peripheral blood. Source of these receptors: a woman aged 50 to 65 with acute or convalescent COVID-19.

J is TRBJ2-1 and V is TRBV30; TRBD1 matches at 9 bases. V gave up 8 bases and J gave up 3 bases; unmatched junction bases: 17. The CDR3 is 17 residues long. Per the germline V gene, CDR1 is GTSNPN and CDR2 is SVGIG (reference sequence). The CDR3 protein is CAGGQGLLPGIYNEQFF. The CDR3 DNA sequence: TGTGCCGGAGGACAGGGGCTTCTTCCTGGGATCTACAATGAGCAGTTCTTC.

The rearrangement joins TRBV5-6 to TRBJ1-1, with TRBD1 identical over 9 bases. The germline CDR1 and CDR2 sequences are SGHDT and YYEEEE. V dropped 4 bases and J dropped 4; count of bases not matched to a gene: 11. CDR3 length: 16 residues. The CDR3 nucleotides read TGTGCCAGCAGCCCCGGGACAGGGCGTTGGGGCACTGAAGCTTTCTTT. Translation: CASSPGTGRWGTEAFF.

The genes are TRBV19 and TRBJ1-4, with 7 bases lining up with TRBD1. Trimming at V came to 5 bases and at J to 8 bases, leaving 2 bases not matched to a gene. CDR3 length: 12 amino acids. CDR1 LNHDA and CDR2 SQIVND come from the germline V gene (reference sequence). The CDR3 DNA follows: TGTGCCAGTAGTGACAGGGTGGAAAAACTGTTTTTT. Translating it yields CASSDRVEKLFF.

The chain employs TRBV10-3 and TRBJ1-1, with 9 bases aligning to TRBD1. Germline CDR1 and CDR2: ENHRY and SYGVKD. V dropped 10 bases and J dropped 2; count of bases not matched to a gene: 8. The CDR3 loop spans 14 amino acids. The CDR3 DNA follows: TGTGCCACCCTTGGGACAGGGCTTAACACTGAAGCTTTCTTT. It encodes CATLGTGLNTEAFF.

This clone has a count of ten or more. The chain is built from TRBV7-2 and TRBJ1-1; D unclear. Germline V gene lookup returns CDR1 SGHTA and CDR2 FQGNSA. The CDR3 has 15 residues. V shed 1 base and J shed 0 bases, with 9 bases lying between them. As DNA, the CDR3 is TGTGCCAGCAGCTTAGTAGCGACGGTGAACACTGAAGCTTTCTTT. It codes for CASSLVATVNTEAFF.

The chain recombines TRBV19 with TRBJ1-2; D is undetermined. V was trimmed by 3 bases and J by 1 base, leaving 6 bases between them. The CDR3 sequence is 13 residues long. Germline CDR1 reads LNHDA; CDR2 reads SQIVND (reference sequence). In nucleotides, the CDR3 is TGTGCCAGTAGTATCGAGGGTAACTATGGCTACACCTTC. Protein product: CASSIEGNYGYTF.

The chain recombines TRBV5-8 with TRBJ1-4; D remains ambiguous. Looked up from germline, CDR1 is SGHTS and CDR2 is YDEGEE. The CDR3 contains 13 residues. Trimming shortened V by 3 bases and J by 7 bases, and 10 bases separated the two germline ends. CDR3 nucleotide sequence: TGTGCCAGCAGCTCCCGAGTTGGTGAAAAACTGTTTTTT. Its translation is CASSSRVGEKLFF.

The chain carries TRBV19 and TRBJ1-2; 9 bases fit TRBD1. CDR3 length: 13 residues. V was clipped by 5 bases and J by 8 bases; unmatched bases: 6. Germline lookup yields CDR1 LNHDA and CDR2 SQIVND (reference sequence). The CDR3 DNA reads as TGTGCCAGTAGTCAACAGGGGGCGGACGGCTACACCTTC. This encodes CASSQQGADGYTF.

This chain links TRBV7-3 with TRBJ2-1; D may be TRBD2 (6 bases). Trimming shortened V by 6 bases and J by 6 bases, and 18 bases separated the two germline ends. The germline CDR1 and CDR2 sequences are SGHTA and FQGTGA. The CDR3 length is 15 residues. This chain's CDR3 is CASSLNGGARNEQFF. In DNA, the CDR3 is TGTGCCAGCAGTCTCAACGGCGGGGCCCGCAATGAGCAGTTCTTC.

The V gene is TRBV6-5, the J gene TRBJ1-1; tentative D call: TRBD1 (6 bases). Germline CDR1 MNHEY, CDR2 SVGAGI. Between the trimmed V and J ends, which lost 0 bases and 5 bases, there was a span of 10 bases. This CDR3 region has 14 residues. Written as DNA, the CDR3 is TGTGCCAGCAGTTACTCAGGGGGGGTGACTGAAGCTTTCTTT. This codes for CASSYSGGVTEAFF.

The chain uses TRBV5-1 and TRBJ1-1; TRBD1 agrees at 12 bases. Germline V gene lookup returns CDR1 SGHRS and CDR2 YFSETQ. The CDR3 covers 15 residues. V lost 4 bases and J lost 8; bases outside the gene matches: 9. The CDR3 sequence: CASSGPGTGGTEAFF. The CDR3 nucleotides read TGCGCCAGCAGCGGTCCCGGGACAGGGGGCACGGAAGCTTTCTTT.

The chain is built from TRBV12-5 and TRBJ2-5; 8 bases map to TRBD1. Unmatched junction bases numbered 4, after V lost 8 bases and J lost 2 bases. The CDR3 is 13 amino acids. Germline-derived CDR1 and CDR2 are LGHNT and FRNRAP. CDR3 nucleotides: TGTGCTAGTTCGGACAGGGCTCAAGAGACCCAGTACTTC. This translates into CASSDRAQETQYF.

The chain couples TRBV7-9 to TRBJ2-3; D might be TRBD2 (7 bases). Germline V lookup: CDR1 SEHNR, CDR2 FQNEAQ (reference sequence). V lost 6 bases and J 6 bases, leaving 19 bases between the germline ends. This CDR3 is 15 amino acids long. The CDR3 nucleotides read TGTGCCAGCAGTATCCCGGCGGGGAGGGGGGATACGCAGTATTTT. Translating it yields CASSIPAGRGDTQYF.

The J gene is TRBJ1-2, the V gene TRBV2; TRBD1 aligns across 8 bases. The CDR3 sequence is 14 residues long. Trimming cost V 6 bases and J 7 bases; bases outside gene matches: 10. CDR1 is SNHLY, CDR2 FYNNEI, per germline. The CDR3 nucleotides are TGTGCCAGCAGGGACAGGGAAGAGGGGGGTGGCTACACCTTC. Translated: CASRDREEGGGYTF.

This clone occurred a few times. The chain has TRBV5-1 and TRBJ1-3; D may be TRBD1 (5 bases). The CDR3 consists of 13 residues. V was pared by 4 bases and J by 7 bases, with 12 bases between. The germline V gene encodes CDR1 SGHRS and CDR2 YFSETQ. CDR3 nucleotide sequence: TGCGCCAGCAGCGCGGGACTAGGGAACACCATATATTTT. Translating it yields CASSAGLGNTIYF.

V is TRBV6-2 or TRBV6-3 and J is TRBJ1-1; D gene uncertain. The CDR3 runs to 12 residues. V was pared by 2 bases and J by 11 bases, with 12 bases between. Germline assignment: CDR1 MNHEY and CDR2 SVGEGT. The CDR3 here is CASSYGLSGAFF. The CDR3 DNA reads as TGTGCCAGCAGTTACGGACTATCTGGTGCTTTCTTT.

This clone was observed at least ten times. The chain links TRBV10-3 to TRBJ1-5; 7 nucleotides align to TRBD1. The CDR3 contains 15 residues. Germline CDR1 ENHRY, CDR2 SYGVKD. With 3 bases clipped from V and 7 bases from J, the junction kept 9 bases outside the gene matches. CDR3 nucleotide sequence: TGTGCCATCAGTGAATTGACAGGGTCCGAACAGCCCCAGCATTTT. The encoded protein is CAISELTGSEQPQHF.

V usage is TRBV14 and J usage is TRBJ2-1, with D possibly matching TRBD1 (6 bases). Germline CDR1 SGHDN, CDR2 FVKESK. CDR3 length: 16 amino acids. Trimming removed 4 bases at V and 0 bases at J, with 13 bases between. The CDR3 sequence is CASSPRGSSSYNEQFF. As DNA, the CDR3 is TGTGCCAGCAGCCCCAGGGGTTCCAGCTCCTACAATGAGCAGTTCTTC. The full variable domain, completed using reference TRBV14 and TRBJ2-1, is EAGVTQFPSHSVIEKGQTVTLRCDPISGHDNLYWYRRVMGKEIKFLLHFVKESKQDESGMPNNRFLAERTGGTYSTLKVQPAELEDSGVYFCASSPRGSSSYNEQFFGPGTRLTVL.

This chain uses TRBV3-1 (or the pseudogene TRBV3-2) with TRBJ2-1; 16 nucleotides line up with TRBD2. CDR1 and CDR2 from the germline V gene are LGHDT and YNNKEL (reference sequence). With V trimmed by 7 bases and J by 3 bases, 9 bases remained unmatched. This CDR3 contains 18 residues. The CDR3 DNA follows: TGTGCCAGCACCGGGACTAGCGGGAGGGAGGGGGACTACAATGAGCAGTTCTTC. Translation: CASTGTSGREGDYNEQFF.

The chain joins TRBV11-2 to TRBJ1-1; D is possibly TRBD1 (5 bases). Germline V gives CDR1 SGHAT, CDR2 FQNNGV. CDR3 length equals 13 residues. Trimming shortened V by 3 bases and J by 7 bases, and 12 bases separated the two germline ends. The CDR3 coding sequence is TGTGCCAGCAGCTTCCGGACCCAGGGTGAAGCTTTCTTT. Its protein product is CASSFRTQGEAFF.

V and J are TRBV24-1 and TRBJ1-2, with D tentatively TRBD1 (5 bases). The CDR3 has 12 residues. The V gene lost 5 bases and the J gene lost 5 bases, with 8 bases spanning the gap. Germline CDR1 KGHDR, CDR2 SFDVKD. The CDR3 sequence: CATSGDSYGYTF. CDR3 bases: TGTGCCACCAGTGGTGACAGTTATGGCTACACCTTC.

The chain recombines TRBV30 with TRBJ1-6; D gene uncertain. Germline CDR1 is GTSNPN and CDR2 is SVGIG (reference sequence). The CDR3 spans 12 residues. The CDR3 sequence is CAADITNSPLHF. DNA for the CDR3: TGTGCAGCCGACATAACGAATTCACCCCTCCACTTT.

The CDR3 nucleotides read TGTGCCAGCAGTTACTCGTTTCGACAGGGGAACACCGGGGAGCTGTTTTTT. It codes for CASSYSFRQGNTGELFF. V usage is TRBV6-2 or TRBV6-3 and J usage is TRBJ2-2; 7 bases fit TRBD1. Germline assignment: CDR1 MNHEY and CDR2 SVGEGT. The CDR3 extends over 17 amino acids. V dropped 0 bases and J dropped 1; count of bases not matched to a gene: 5.